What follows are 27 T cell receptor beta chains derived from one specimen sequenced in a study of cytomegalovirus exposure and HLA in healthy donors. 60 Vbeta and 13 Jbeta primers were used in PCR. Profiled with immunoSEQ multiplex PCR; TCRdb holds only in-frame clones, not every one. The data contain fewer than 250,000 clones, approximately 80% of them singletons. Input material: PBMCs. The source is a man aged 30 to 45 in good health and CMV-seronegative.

This CDR3 is CASSQAVGQDHGYTF. CDR3 sequence (DNA): TGCGCCAGCAGCCAAGCGGTTGGTCAGGATCATGGCTACACCTTC. The V call is TRBV4-3, the J call TRBJ1-2; D ambiguous. Germline V gene sequence: CDR1 LGHNA, CDR2 YSLEER. There are 15 residues in the CDR3. Trimming left V 1 base short and J 6 bases short, with 15 bases between.

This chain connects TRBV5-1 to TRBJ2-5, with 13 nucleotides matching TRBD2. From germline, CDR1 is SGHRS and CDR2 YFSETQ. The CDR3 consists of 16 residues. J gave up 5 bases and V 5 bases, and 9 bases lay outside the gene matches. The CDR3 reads CASRLTSGGTGETQYF. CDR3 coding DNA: TGCGCCAGCAGGTTGACTAGCGGGGGGACGGGGGAGACCCAGTACTTC.

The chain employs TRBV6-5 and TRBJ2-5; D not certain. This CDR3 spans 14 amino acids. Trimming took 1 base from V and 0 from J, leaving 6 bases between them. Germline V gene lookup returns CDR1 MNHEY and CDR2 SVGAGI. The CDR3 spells CASSYYRYQETQYF. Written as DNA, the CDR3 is TGTGCCAGCAGTTACTATCGGTACCAAGAGACCCAGTACTTC.

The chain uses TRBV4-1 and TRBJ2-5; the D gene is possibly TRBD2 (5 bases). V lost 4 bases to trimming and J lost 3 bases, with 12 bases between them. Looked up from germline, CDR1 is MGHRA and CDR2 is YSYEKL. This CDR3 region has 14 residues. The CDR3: CASSLRDFKETQYF. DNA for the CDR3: TGCGCCAGCAGCCTGAGGGATTTTAAAGAGACCCAGTACTTC.

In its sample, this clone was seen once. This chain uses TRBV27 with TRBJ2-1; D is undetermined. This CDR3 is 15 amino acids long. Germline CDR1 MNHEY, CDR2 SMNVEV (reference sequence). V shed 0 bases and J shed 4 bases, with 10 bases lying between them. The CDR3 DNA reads TGTGCCAGCAGTTTATCCCCTCGGTTATACAATGAGCAGTTCTTC. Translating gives CASSLSPRLYNEQFF.

DNA for the CDR3: TGTGCCAGCAGCACCCTACAGGGGGCTAATAATTCACCCCTCCACTTT. This gives the protein CASSTLQGANNSPLHF. The rearrangement joins TRBV5-6 to TRBJ1-6; 9 nucleotides agree with TRBD1. The V gene end was trimmed by 4 bases and the J gene end by 5 bases; junction bases not matched to a gene: 7. Per the germline V gene, CDR1 is SGHDT and CDR2 is YYEEEE. This CDR3 comprises 16 residues. The variable domain in full, with the rest retrieved from reference TRBV5-6 and TRBJ1-6, is DAGVTQSPTHLIKTRGQQVTLRCSPKSGHDTVSWYQQALGQGPQFIFQYYEEEERQRGNFPDRFSGHQFPNYSSELNVNALLLGDSALYLCASSTLQGANNSPLHFGNGTRLTVT.

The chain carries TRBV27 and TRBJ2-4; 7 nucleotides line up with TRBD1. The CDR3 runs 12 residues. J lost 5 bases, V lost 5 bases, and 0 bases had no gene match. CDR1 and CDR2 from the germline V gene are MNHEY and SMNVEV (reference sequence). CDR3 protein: CASSGTENIQYF. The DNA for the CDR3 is TGTGCCAGCAGTGGGACAGAAAACATTCAGTACTTC.

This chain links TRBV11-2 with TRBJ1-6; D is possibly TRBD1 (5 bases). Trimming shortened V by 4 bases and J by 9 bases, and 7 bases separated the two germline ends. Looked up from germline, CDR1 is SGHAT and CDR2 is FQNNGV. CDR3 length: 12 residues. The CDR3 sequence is CASSSQGSPLHF. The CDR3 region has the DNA TGTGCCAGCAGCTCTCAGGGTTCACCCCTCCACTTT. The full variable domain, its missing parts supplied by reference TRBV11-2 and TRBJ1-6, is EAGVAQSPRYKIIEKRQSVAFWCNPISGHATLYWYQQILGQGPKLLIQFQNNGVVDDSQLPKDRFSAERLKGVDSTLKIQPAKLEDSAVYLCASSSQGSPLHFGNGTRLTVT.

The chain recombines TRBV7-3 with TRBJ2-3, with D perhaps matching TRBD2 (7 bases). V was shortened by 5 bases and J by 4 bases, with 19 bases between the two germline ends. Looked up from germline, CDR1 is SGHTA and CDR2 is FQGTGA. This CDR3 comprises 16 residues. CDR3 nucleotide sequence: TGTGCCAGCAGCCCCCGGGGGCGGGGGTACGCAGATACGCAGTATTTT. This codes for CASSPRGRGYADTQYF.

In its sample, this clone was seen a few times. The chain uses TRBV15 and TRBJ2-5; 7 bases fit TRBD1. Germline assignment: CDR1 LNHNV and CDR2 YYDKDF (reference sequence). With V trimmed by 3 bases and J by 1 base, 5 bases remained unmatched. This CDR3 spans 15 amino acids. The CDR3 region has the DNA TGTGCCACCAGCAGGGACAGACAGGGCCAAGAGACCCAGTACTTC. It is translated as CATSRDRQGQETQYF.

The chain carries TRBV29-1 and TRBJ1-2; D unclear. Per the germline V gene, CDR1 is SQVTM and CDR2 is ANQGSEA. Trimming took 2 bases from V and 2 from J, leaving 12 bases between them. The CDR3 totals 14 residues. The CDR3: CSVERRLVNYGYTF. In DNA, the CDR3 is TGCAGCGTTGAAAGGCGGTTGGTCAACTATGGCTACACCTTC.

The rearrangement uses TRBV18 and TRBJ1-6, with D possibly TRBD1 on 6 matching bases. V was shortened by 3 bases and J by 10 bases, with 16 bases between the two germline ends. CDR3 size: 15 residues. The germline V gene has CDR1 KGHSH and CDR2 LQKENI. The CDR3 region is CASSPGGRAGSPLHF. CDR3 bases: TGTGCCAGCTCACCGGGGGGGCGCGCGGGCTCACCCCTCCACTTT.

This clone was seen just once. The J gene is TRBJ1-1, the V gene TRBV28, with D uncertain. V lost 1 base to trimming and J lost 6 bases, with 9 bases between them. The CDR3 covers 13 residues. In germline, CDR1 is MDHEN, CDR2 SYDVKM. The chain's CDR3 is CASSLLGIAEAFF. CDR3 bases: TGTGCCAGCAGTTTATTGGGCATTGCTGAAGCTTTCTTT.

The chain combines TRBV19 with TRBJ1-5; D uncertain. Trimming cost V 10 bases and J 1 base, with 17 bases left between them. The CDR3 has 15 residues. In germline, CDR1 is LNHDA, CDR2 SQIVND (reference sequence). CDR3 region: CATQRSIGSNQPQHF. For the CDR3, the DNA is TGTGCCACTCAGCGGTCGATTGGGAGCAATCAGCCCCAGCATTTT. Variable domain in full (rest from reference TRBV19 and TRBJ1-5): DGGITQSPKYLFRKEGQNVTLSCEQNLNHDAMYWYRQDPGQGLRLIYYSQIVNDFQKGDIAEGYSVSREKKESFPLTVTSAQKNPTAFYLCATQRSIGSNQPQHFGDGTRLSIL.

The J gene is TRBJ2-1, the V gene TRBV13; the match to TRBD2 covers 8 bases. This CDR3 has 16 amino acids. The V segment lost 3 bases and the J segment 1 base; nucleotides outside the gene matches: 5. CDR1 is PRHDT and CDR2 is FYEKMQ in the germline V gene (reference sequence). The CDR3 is CASSFRGGLSYNEQFF. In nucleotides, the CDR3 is TGTGCCAGCAGCTTCCGGGGGGGCCTATCCTACAATGAGCAGTTCTTC.

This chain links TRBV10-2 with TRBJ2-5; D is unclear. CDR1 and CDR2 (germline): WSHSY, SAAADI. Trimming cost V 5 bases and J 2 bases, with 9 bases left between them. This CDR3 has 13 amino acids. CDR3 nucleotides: TGCGCCAGCAGTCCGACACTGCAAGAGACCCAGTACTTC. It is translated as CASSPTLQETQYF.

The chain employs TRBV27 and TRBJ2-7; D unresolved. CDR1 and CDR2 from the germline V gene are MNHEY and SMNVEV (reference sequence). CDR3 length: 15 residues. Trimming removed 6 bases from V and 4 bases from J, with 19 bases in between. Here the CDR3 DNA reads TGTGCCAGCAGCCAGGCCCCACAGCCACTTTACGAGCAGTACTTC. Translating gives CASSQAPQPLYEQYF.

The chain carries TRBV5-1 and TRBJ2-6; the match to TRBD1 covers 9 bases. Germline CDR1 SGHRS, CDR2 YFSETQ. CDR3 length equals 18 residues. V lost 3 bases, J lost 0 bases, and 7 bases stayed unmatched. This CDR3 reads CASSSGTGFSSGANVLTF. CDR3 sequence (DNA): TGCGCCAGCAGCTCGGGGACAGGGTTTAGCTCTGGGGCCAACGTCCTGACTTTC.

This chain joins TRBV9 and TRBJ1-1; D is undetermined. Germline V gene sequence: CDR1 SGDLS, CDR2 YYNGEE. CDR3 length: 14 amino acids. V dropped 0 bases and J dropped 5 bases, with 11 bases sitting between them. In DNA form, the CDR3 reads TGTGCCAGCAGCGTAGAGGGCAGCGGGACTGAAGCTTTCTTT. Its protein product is CASSVEGSGTEAFF.

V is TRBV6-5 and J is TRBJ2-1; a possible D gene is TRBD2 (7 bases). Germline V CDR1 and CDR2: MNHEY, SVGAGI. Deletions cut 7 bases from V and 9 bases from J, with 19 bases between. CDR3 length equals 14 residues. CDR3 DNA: TGTGCCAGCACCCCCCTCTCGGGGGGCGGTGAGCAGTTCTTC. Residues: CASTPLSGGGEQFF.

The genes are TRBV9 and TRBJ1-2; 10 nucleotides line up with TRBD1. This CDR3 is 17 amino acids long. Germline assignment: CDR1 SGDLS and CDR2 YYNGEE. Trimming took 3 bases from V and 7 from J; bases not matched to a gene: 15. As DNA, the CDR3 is TGTGCCAGCAGCGCCATACCGGGACAGGGGCTGTTGGGTGGCTACACCTTC. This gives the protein CASSAIPGQGLLGGYTF.

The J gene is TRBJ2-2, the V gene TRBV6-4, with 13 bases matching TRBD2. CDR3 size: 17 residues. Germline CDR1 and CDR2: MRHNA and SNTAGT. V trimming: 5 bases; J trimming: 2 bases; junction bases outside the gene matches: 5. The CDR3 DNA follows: TGTGCCAGCAGTAGGACTAGCGGGGGCAGCAACACCGGGGAGCTGTTTTTT. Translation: CASSRTSGGSNTGELFF.

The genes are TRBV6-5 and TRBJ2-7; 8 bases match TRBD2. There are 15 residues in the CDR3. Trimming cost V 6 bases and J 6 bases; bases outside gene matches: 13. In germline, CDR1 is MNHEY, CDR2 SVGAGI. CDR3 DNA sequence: TGTGCCAGCAGCCTGCTCAGCGGGGGCCCCTTCGAGCAGTACTTC. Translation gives CASSLLSGGPFEQYF.

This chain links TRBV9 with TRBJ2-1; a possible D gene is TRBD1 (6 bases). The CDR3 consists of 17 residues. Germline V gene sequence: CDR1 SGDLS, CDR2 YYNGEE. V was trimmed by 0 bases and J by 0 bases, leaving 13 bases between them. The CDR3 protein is CASSVEVGGTSYNEQFF. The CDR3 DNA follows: TGTGCCAGCAGCGTAGAGGTTGGGGGCACCTCCTACAATGAGCAGTTCTTC.

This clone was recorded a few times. CDR3 coding DNA: TGTGCCATCGCAGAGCGGGGGATAAGCACAGATACGCAGTATTTT. Protein: CAIAERGISTDTQYF. V gene TRBV10-3 combines with J gene TRBJ2-3, with 8 bases identical to TRBD2. This CDR3 has 15 amino acids. CDR1 is ENHRY, CDR2 SYGVKD, per germline. The ends lost 8 bases at V and 0 bases at J; junction bases unmatched: 7.

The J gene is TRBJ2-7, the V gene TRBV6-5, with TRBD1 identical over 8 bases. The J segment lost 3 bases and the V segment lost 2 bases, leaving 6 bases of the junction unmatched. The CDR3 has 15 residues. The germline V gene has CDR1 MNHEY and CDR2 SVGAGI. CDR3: CASSYPGQGVYEQYF. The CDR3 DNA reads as TGTGCCAGCAGTTACCCTGGACAGGGAGTCTACGAGCAGTACTTC.

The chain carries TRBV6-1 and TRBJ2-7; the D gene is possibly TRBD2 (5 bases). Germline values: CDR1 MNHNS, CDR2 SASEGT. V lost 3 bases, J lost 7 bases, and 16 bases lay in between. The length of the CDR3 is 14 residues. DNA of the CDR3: TGTGCCAGCAGTGAGAACTTTGGCCCGGGGGAGCAGTACTTC. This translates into CASSENFGPGEQYF.